This T cell receptor (beta chain) was documented in a study of neoadjuvant anti-PD-1 for oral cavity cancer. Only in-frame clones appear in the TCRdb table, and some are missing; sequencing was by immunoSEQ multiplex PCR. In the table there are around 8,200 clones, 45% to 55% of which are singletons. This clone has only a few counts. The CDR3 contains 14 residues. Looked up from germline, CDR1 is MNHNS and CDR2 is SASEGT. Trimming shortened V by 6 bases and J by 1 base, and 12 bases separated the two germline ends. The input for sequencing was tumor tissue, taken before nivolumab (anti-PD-1) treatment. The gene calls are TRBV6-1 and TRBJ2-5; D gene unclear. This sequence originates from a person between 40 and 85 years old with oral cavity squamous cell carcinoma. CDR3 region: CASRQTALQETQYF. The CDR3, as DNA: TGTGCCAGCAGGCAAACAGCTCTCCAAGAGACCCAGTACTTC.